These 3 T cell receptor beta chains share one sample of origin, sequenced in a study of cytomegalovirus exposure and HLA in healthy donors. Amplification used 60 Vbeta primers and 13 Jbeta primers. Profiled with immunoSEQ multiplex PCR; TCRdb holds only in-frame clones, not every one. Of roughly 200,000 clones listed, over 65% are singletons. The sequenced sample consisted of PBMCs. Receptors originate from a man between 18 and 29 years old in good health and CMV-seronegative.

The chain employs TRBV5-1 and TRBJ1-1, with 7 positions matching TRBD1. The CDR3 runs to 16 residues. Germline CDR1 reads SGHRS; CDR2 reads YFSETQ. J lost 1 base, V lost 1 base, and 7 bases had no gene match. The CDR3 region is CASSLFRGRGNTEAFF. In DNA, the CDR3 is TGCGCCAGCAGCTTGTTTAGGGGGCGCGGGAACACTGAAGCTTTCTTT.

The chain joins TRBV7-8 to TRBJ2-7, with 8 bases aligning to TRBD1. The V gene's germline CDR1 is SGHVS and CDR2 FQNEAQ. This CDR3 contains 15 residues. V lost 5 bases and J lost 5; bases outside the gene matches: 11. CDR3 in DNA: TGTGCCAGCAGCCTCCTGTGGACAGGGCGCGACGAGCAGTACTTC. It translates to CASSLLWTGRDEQYF.

The genes are TRBV5-6 and TRBJ2-2; 10 bases are a match to TRBD2. Germline loops: CDR1 SGHDT, CDR2 YYEEEE. The V gene end was trimmed by 4 bases and the J gene end by 7 bases; junction bases not matched to a gene: 10. The CDR3 runs to 16 residues. CDR3 sequence reads: CASSAVGTSVGGELFF. DNA for the CDR3: TGTGCCAGCAGCGCCGTGGGGACTAGCGTAGGCGGGGAGCTGTTTTTT.